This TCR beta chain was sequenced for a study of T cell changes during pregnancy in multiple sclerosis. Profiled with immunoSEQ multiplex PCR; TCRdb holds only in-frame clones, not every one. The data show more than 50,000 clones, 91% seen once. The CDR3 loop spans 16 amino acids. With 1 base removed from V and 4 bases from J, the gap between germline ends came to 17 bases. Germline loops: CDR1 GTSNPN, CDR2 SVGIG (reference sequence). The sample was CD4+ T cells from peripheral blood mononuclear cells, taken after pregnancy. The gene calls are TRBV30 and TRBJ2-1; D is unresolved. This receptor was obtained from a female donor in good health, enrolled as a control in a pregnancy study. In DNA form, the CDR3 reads TGTGCCTGGAGTGAAGGCCCGTCACCGCGGTACAATGAGCAGTTCTTC. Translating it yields CAWSEGPSPRYNEQFF.